This T cell receptor beta chain was profiled in a study of blood T cell repertoires in COVID-19. The table came from immunoSEQ multiplex PCR; TCRdb's copy has only in-frame clones and leaves some out. The sample has some 260,000 clones, approximately 90% seen once. The count of this clone is one. This CDR3 has 14 amino acids. Germline V gene data show CDR1 as LNHDA and CDR2 as SQIVND (reference sequence). V lost 5 bases and J lost 4; bases outside the gene matches: 6. This receptor was obtained from a woman under 40 with acute COVID-19. The material sequenced was PBMCs or T cells enriched from blood (not recorded which). This rearrangement joins TRBV19 to TRBJ1-1, with 8 positions matching TRBD1. The CDR3 here is CASSLGTGPTEAFF. The CDR3 DNA reads TGTGCCAGTAGTCTCGGGACAGGTCCCACTGAAGCTTTCTTT.